This T cell receptor (beta chain) was sequenced in a study of blood T cells in healthy people across ages. This CDR3 has 15 residues. Germline lookup yields CDR1 SNHLY and CDR2 FYNNEI. Trimming removed 3 bases from V and 7 bases from J, with 16 bases in between. Alongside a J-beta primer mix, a sample-barcoded 5' primer served in a second PCR lasting roughly 6 to 11 cycles. TCRdb fed the 5' RACE reads into MiXCR, producing one record per CDR3 protein. The sample records roughly 1,000,000 distinct CDR3 sequences, about 25% being singletons. Donors were healthy Caucasian individuals from Russia aged about 6 to 95. These data are also associated with another study on T cells of mothers and their children. Per that study: A few healthy Caucasian mothers, along with their six children, were the donors. All extracted RNA went into cDNA synthesis, around 1.4 ug per 15 ul. Mothers yielded over 8.5 million CDR3 reads, children some 2.9 million each.

The chain recombines TRBV2 with TRBJ1-5; maybe TRBD1 (5 bases). The sample was blood. The TCR was taken from a girl aged 2-10 years in good health. The CDR3 DNA is TGTGCCAGCAGTGATGAGGGGCCAAGACCCCAGCCCCAGCATTTT. This sequence encodes CASSDEGPRPQPQHF.